This T cell receptor beta chain stems from a study of blood T cell repertoires in COVID-19. Under the authors' procedure: Nucleated cell counts were estimated from reference gene primer amplification. This table comes from immunoSEQ multiplex PCR, and its TCRdb copy is limited to in-frame clones, with some not included. The DNA was the basis for D and trimming; V, J and clone size are from that table. The sample consists of 70,000 or so clones, approximately 86% of them appearing once. Trimming cost V 6 bases and J 4 bases, with 15 bases left between them. The CDR3 totals 14 residues. CDR1 and CDR2 (germline): MDHEN, SYDVKM.

This TCR derives from a man aged 35 to 55 with COVID-19, enrolled during active disease. The chain links TRBV28 to TRBJ1-2; no clear D. The sequenced sample consisted of peripheral blood. The CDR3 coding sequence is TGTGCCAGCAGCACGGCAGGCGCACTCTATGGCTACACCTTC. It translates to CASSTAGALYGYTF.